This T cell receptor beta chain originates from a study of blood T cell repertoires in COVID-19. Participants were aged roughly 18 to 90 years from about 25 US areas. Participants were placed into cohorts based on the clinical history they reported. Original methodology: Amplification of reference gene primers provided the estimated nucleated cell counts. Generated by immunoSEQ multiplex PCR, the TCRdb table keeps only in-frame clones and is missing some. V and J calls and clone size are as listed in that table; D and trimming were resolved from the DNA. The sample consists of hundreds of thousands of clones, about 81% of them appearing once. CDR3 length equals 16 residues. J was trimmed by 7 bases and V by 4 bases; bases with no gene match: 14. Germline V lookup: CDR1 SGHRS, CDR2 YFSETQ.

This clonotype originated in a young man with acute COVID-19. V is TRBV5-1 and J is TRBJ2-3; 8 bases agree with TRBD2. Sequenced sample: PBMCs or T cells enriched from blood (not recorded which). DNA of the CDR3: TGCGCCAGCAGCGCCGGGGGGTTAGCGGGGTCTAATACGCAGTATTTT. Translated: CASSAGGLAGSNTQYF.